Each of the 21 T cell receptor beta chains below was sequenced from the same sample in a study of T-cell reconstitution after alpha-beta-depleted transplantation in children. Preparation of the TCRbeta library used unique molecular identifiers. TCRdb reanalysed the PCR reads using MiXCR and keeps one entry per CDR3 protein. This table holds 200,000 to 250,000 distinct CDR3 sequences, around 12% found once. This specimen was PBMCs from the stem cell graft donor, taken from the stem cell graft. These receptors were taken from a human donor who donated a stem cell graft to a child with acute lymphoblastic leukemia.

The chain combines TRBV4-3 with TRBJ2-4; D remains unclear. The V gene lost 0 bases and the J gene lost 3 bases, with 9 bases spanning the gap. Germline lookup yields CDR1 LGHNA and CDR2 YSLEER. The CDR3 loop spans 15 amino acids. This CDR3 is CASSQDIAVKNIQYF. The DNA for the CDR3 is TGCGCCAGCAGCCAAGATATTGCGGTCAAAAACATTCAGTACTTC.

Ten or more counts support this clonotype. V usage is TRBV5-1 and J usage is TRBJ2-7; 7 bases line up with TRBD1. The trim removed 5 bases at V and 0 bases at J, leaving 5 bases unmatched. Germline V gene data show CDR1 as SGHRS and CDR2 as YFSETQ. The CDR3 has 14 residues. The CDR3 DNA is TGCGCCAGCAGGCTCACAGGGGCCTCCTACGAGCAGTACTTC. Amino acid sequence: CASRLTGASYEQYF.

This clonotype came up a few times. The chain carries TRBV5-1 and TRBJ1-2; TRBD1 matches at 10 bases. The V segment lost 5 bases and the J segment 7 bases; nucleotides outside the gene matches: 8. The germline V gene encodes CDR1 SGHRS and CDR2 YFSETQ. This CDR3 is built from 14 residues. The DNA of the CDR3 is TGCGCCAGCAGACCCCCGGGACAGGGGCTTGGCTACACCTTC. Translation gives CASRPPGQGLGYTF.

This clonotype was seen only a few times. The chain has TRBV4-3 and TRBJ2-7; a weak D match, TRBD2 (6 bases). Per germline, CDR1 LGHNA and CDR2 YSLEER. Trimming left V 3 bases short and J 4 bases short, with 13 bases between. This CDR3 comprises 14 residues. The CDR3 sequence is CASSQKTGLYEQYF. CDR3 DNA: TGCGCCAGCAGCCAGAAGACGGGACTTTACGAGCAGTACTTC.

This clonotype was seen more than once but under ten times. The chain has TRBV28 and TRBJ2-7; TRBD1 matches at 8 bases. V trimming: 5 bases; J trimming: 4 bases; junction bases outside the gene matches: 7. The CDR3 totals 14 residues. Germline values: CDR1 MDHEN, CDR2 SYDVKM. This CDR3 is CASSAGQGWYEQYF. The DNA for the CDR3 is TGTGCCAGCAGTGCCGGACAGGGATGGTACGAGCAGTACTTC.

At least ten counts were recorded for this clonotype. The chain couples TRBV30 to TRBJ1-1; no clear D. V gave up 0 bases and J gave up 7 bases, with 3 bases separating them. Germline lookup yields CDR1 GTSNPN and CDR2 SVGIG (reference sequence). The CDR3 length is 10 residues. This CDR3 reads CAWSVREAFF. CDR3 nucleotides: TGTGCCTGGAGTGTCCGTGAAGCTTTCTTT.

This clonotype was seen repeatedly, ten times or more. The chain couples TRBV29-1 to TRBJ2-5; 7 bases line up with TRBD1. This CDR3 has 13 amino acids. V was pared by 6 bases and J by 5 bases, with 9 bases of the junction left unmatched. Germline assignment: CDR1 SQVTM and CDR2 ANQGSEA. CDR3 residues: CSVEDRQMETQYF. DNA for the CDR3: TGCAGCGTGGAGGACAGGCAGATGGAGACCCAGTACTTC.

Many counts were recorded for this clonotype. The chain has TRBV5-6 and TRBJ2-7; TRBD1 agrees at 8 bases. V gave up 2 bases and J gave up 5 bases; unmatched junction bases: 12. The V gene's germline CDR1 is SGHDT and CDR2 YYEEEE. This CDR3 contains 16 residues. The CDR3 protein is CASSFPGGTGDHEQYF. CDR3 bases: TGTGCCAGCAGCTTCCCAGGAGGGACAGGTGACCACGAGCAGTACTTC.

This clonotype has ten or more counts. V and J are TRBV9 and TRBJ1-1; 10 bases align to TRBD1. The CDR3 spans 18 residues. The ends lost 0 bases at V and 4 bases at J; junction bases unmatched: 12. Germline CDR1 is SGDLS and CDR2 is YYNGEE. CDR3 DNA sequence: TGTGCCAGCAGCGTAGGTCTGACAGGGGGCCGGTCGATCACTGAAGCTTTCTTT. It encodes CASSVGLTGGRSITEAFF.

There are many counts of this clonotype. The chain joins TRBV28 to TRBJ2-2; the D is unclear. The V end lost 10 bases, the J end lost 0 bases, and 15 bases lay between the germline ends. The germline V gene encodes CDR1 MDHEN and CDR2 SYDVKM. The CDR3 is made up of 15 amino acids. Here the CDR3 reads CATPAGATNTGELFF. The CDR3, as DNA: TGTGCCACCCCCGCTGGAGCAACGAACACCGGGGAGCTGTTTTTT.

This clonotype has a count of ten or more. V usage is TRBV21-1 and J usage is TRBJ2-1; TRBD1, the table's D call, was not compared with the DNA. TRBV21-1 is a known pseudogene. The CDR3 runs to 16 residues. DNA of the CDR3: TGTGCCAGCAGCGAAGATAGGTGGGGGGGCCAGAATGAGCAGTTCTTC. Encoded protein: CASSEDRWGGQNEQFF.

This clonotype was recorded at least ten times. The chain has TRBV12-3 or TRBV12-4 and TRBJ2-1, with D tentatively TRBD2 (7 bases). CDR3 length: 14 residues. Trimming shortened V by 6 bases and J by 6 bases, and 15 bases separated the two germline ends. The CDR3 nucleotides read TGTGCCAGCAGCTGGGGGGGGCCACCCAATGAGCAGTTCTTC. This sequence encodes CASSWGGPPNEQFF.

Ten or more counts support this clonotype. V gene TRBV3-1 combines with J gene TRBJ2-7; D is ambiguous. Germline-derived CDR1 and CDR2 are LGHDT and YNNKEL (reference sequence). V was trimmed by 4 bases and J by 2 bases, leaving 12 bases between them. This CDR3 has 14 residues. CDR3 amino acids: CASSPRQSPYEQYF. In DNA, the CDR3 is TGTGCCAGCAGCCCGCGACAATCCCCCTACGAGCAGTACTTC.

This clonotype was recorded at least ten times. The chain is built from TRBV12-3 or TRBV12-4 and TRBJ2-1, with unresolved D. CDR3 size: 15 residues. Deletions cut 6 bases from V and 0 bases from J, with 12 bases between. The CDR3 DNA is TGTGCCAGCAGGTCTAGGTCCAGCTCCTACAATGAGCAGTTCTTC. It translates to CASRSRSSSYNEQFF.

Many counts were recorded for this clonotype. The V and J genes are TRBV6-5 and TRBJ2-3, with D unresolved. V was clipped by 4 bases and J by 2 bases, with 7 bases between them. CDR3 length: 13 amino acids. Germline lookup yields CDR1 MNHEY and CDR2 SVGAGI. CDR3 protein: CASSLRLTDTQYF. CDR3 DNA: TGTGCCAGCAGTTTGCGCCTCACAGATACGCAGTATTTT.

This clonotype was detected ten times or more. The chain joins TRBV5-1 to TRBJ2-7, with D perhaps matching TRBD2 (5 bases). Germline V gene data show CDR1 as SGHRS and CDR2 as YFSETQ. The CDR3 has 14 amino acids. V dropped 4 bases and J dropped 1 base, with 12 bases sitting between them. Written as DNA, the CDR3 is TGCGCCAGCAGCAGCGGTGGGGTGTCCTACGAGCAGTACTTC. This gives the protein CASSSGGVSYEQYF.

To note about this clonotype: Because the CDR3 is missing its conserved closing phenylalanine or tryptophan, this is likely a read error. The chain links TRBV7-2 to TRBJ2-3; D gene ambiguous. Germline V gene sequence: CDR1 SGHTA, CDR2 FQGNSA. The V end was cut by 4 bases, the J end by 5 bases, with 22 bases between. The CDR3 runs to 17 residues. CDR3 residues: CASSSRVESPRLDTQYL. The CDR3 coding sequence is TGTGCCAGCAGCTCACGAGTAGAGTCCCCCCGTTTAGATACGCAGTATTTG.

V and J are TRBV20-1 and TRBJ1-2; D ambiguous. V lost 2 bases and J lost 2, with 12 bases in between. Germline CDR1 reads DFQATT; CDR2 reads SNEGSKA (reference sequence). The CDR3 contains 14 residues. The CDR3 protein is CSARPEAPNYGYTF. In DNA form, the CDR3 reads TGCAGTGCTAGACCCGAGGCCCCGAACTATGGCTACACCTTC.

This clonotype was counted at least ten times. J is TRBJ2-4 and V is TRBV12-3 or TRBV12-4, with D possibly being TRBD1 (6 bases). Trimming left V 1 base short and J 0 bases short, with 7 bases between. The CDR3 extends over 15 amino acids. The CDR3 bases are TGTGCCAGCAGTTTAGGGACAGTAGCCAAAAACATTCAGTACTTC. Encoded protein: CASSLGTVAKNIQYF.

This clonotype was counted ten times or more. The V call is TRBV18, the J call TRBJ1-6; possibly TRBD1 for D (5 bases). CDR1 is KGHSH, CDR2 LQKENI, per germline. Trimming shortened V by 2 bases and J by 8 bases, and 13 bases separated the two germline ends. This CDR3 has 15 residues. CDR3 amino acids: CASSPEGRQHSPLHF. DNA of the CDR3: TGTGCCAGCTCACCAGAAGGGCGACAGCATTCACCCCTCCACTTT.

The genes are TRBV7-9 and TRBJ1-2; no firm D call. The CDR3 consists of 13 residues. With 5 bases removed from V and 4 bases from J, the gap between germline ends came to 11 bases. CDR1 and CDR2 (germline): SEHNR, FQNEAQ (reference sequence). The CDR3 nucleotides are TGTGCCAGCAGCCTGACTGAGCTCTATGGCTACACCTTC. Its translation: CASSLTELYGYTF.